Listed below are T cell receptor beta chains from one sample, sequenced in a study of brain T cells in children with intractable seizures. Produced via immunoSEQ multiplex PCR; TCRdb's table is partial and in-frame only. The sample holds 88,000 or so clones; about 90% are singletons and the top ten take around 24%. Sequencing used peripheral blood, obtained at surgery. These receptors came from a girl aged 2 to 10 with Rasmussen encephalitis and intractable seizures. CDR3s include the opening cysteine and the closing phenylalanine or tryptophan. D genes are given only for firm matches. Size values are once, few and many counts, or a class for expanded clones, and some rows have none.

size,V,J,D,DNA,CDR3
NA,TRBV6-6,TRBJ1-5,NA,TGTGCCAGCAGCCCGGGGGGTGGGAATCAGCCCCAGCATTTT,CASSPGGGNQPQHF
NA,TRBV5-4,TRBJ1-4,TRBD1,TGTGCCAGCAGCTCGGACAGGGAAGGCGAAAAACTGTTTTTT,CASSSDREGEKLFF
NA,TRBV7-6,TRBJ2-2,NA,TGTGCCAGCAGCGCCTCGACTTCGAACACCGGGGAGCTGTTTTTT,CASSASTSNTGELFF
NA,TRBV2,TRBJ1-4,NA,TGTGCCAGCAGTGTCCGGACTTCCGGTGAAAAACTGTTTTTT,CASSVRTSGEKLFF
NA,TRBV6-6,TRBJ1-3,NA,TGTGCCAGCAGTTACTCAAGCTCTGGAAACACCATATATTTT,CASSYSSSGNTIYF
NA,TRBV12-3/TRBV12-4,TRBJ1-1,NA,TGTGCCAGCAGTTTGTGGGAGTCTGAAGCTTTCTTT,CASSLWESEAFF
NA,TRBV4-2,TRBJ2-3,NA,TGTGCCAGCAGCCAACAGGGTGCGGGCACAGATACGCAGTATTTT,CASSQQGAGTDTQYF
NA,TRBV7-6,TRBJ2-2,NA,TGTGCCAGCAGCTTAGCGGGGCGTAGCGGGGAGCTGTTTTTT,CASSLAGRSGELFF
NA,TRBV2,TRBJ1-5,NA,TGTGCCAGCAGTCGAATTACTCAGCCCCAGCATTTT,CASSRITQPQHF
NA,TRBV12-3/TRBV12-4,TRBJ2-1,NA,TGTGCCAGCTCCCTATTAAAAAATGAGCAGTTCTTC,CASSLLKNEQFF
once,TRBV14,TRBJ2-1,NA,TGTGCCAGCAGCCAGCCTCCCTTTGGGACGTACAATGAGCAGTTCTTC,CASSQPPFGTYNEQFF
NA,TRBV5-4,TRBJ2-7,NA,TGTGCCAGCAGCTTGGGAAGGGGATTCTACGAGCAGTACTTC,CASSLGRGFYEQYF
NA,TRBV7-9,TRBJ2-1,TRBD2,TGTGCCAGCAGCTCGTCGGTCTTGGGAGGGCGTGGCAATGAGCAGTTCTTC,CASSSSVLGGRGNEQFF
NA,TRBV12-3/TRBV12-4,TRBJ1-1,NA,TGTGCCAGCAGTTTGGGGGGGGACACTGAAGCTTTCTTT,CASSLGGDTEAFF
once,TRBV5-8,TRBJ2-3,TRBD1,TGTGCCAGCAGCTTACGGACAGGGGGCACAGATACGCAGTATTTT,CASSLRTGGTDTQYF
NA,TRBV27,TRBJ1-5,NA,TGTGCCAGCACCCCCGGGCGGAACCAGCCCCAGCATTTT,CASTPGRNQPQHF
NA,TRBV6-2/TRBV6-3,TRBJ2-7,TRBD1,TGTGCCAGCAGTTCTCAGGGGGTCGAGCAGTACTTC,CASSSQGVEQYF
NA,TRBV30,TRBJ2-3,TRBD1,TGTGCCTGGAGTCCGGGACAGGTTAGCACAGATACGCAGTATTTT,CAWSPGQVSTDTQYF
NA,TRBV18,TRBJ2-1,TRBD2,TGTGCCAGCTCTACGAATGGACTAGCGGGAGGTTCGAATGAGCAGTTCTTC,CASSTNGLAGGSNEQFF
NA,TRBV30,TRBJ2-2,NA,TGTGCCTGGAGTGTACGGCGGGGAGTGACCGGGGAGCTGTTTTTT,CAWSVRRGVTGELFF
NA,TRBV5-6,TRBJ2-7,TRBD1,TGTGCCAGCAGCTTGGCAACGGGACAGGGGTACGAGCAGTACTTC,CASSLATGQGYEQYF
NA,TRBV6-5,TRBJ2-1,TRBD2,TGTGCCAGCGGGAGGGTTGAGGGTGAGCAGTTCTTC,CASGRVEGEQFF
NA,TRBV7-9,TRBJ1-3,NA,TGTGCCAGCAGCTCGCCTACGGGAAACACCATATATTTT,CASSSPTGNTIYF
once,TRBV5-1,TRBJ1-2,NA,TGCGCCAGCAGCTTGGCCCCTGGGCCAGACTATGGCTACACCTTC,CASSLAPGPDYGYTF
once,TRBV11-2,TRBJ2-7,TRBD2,TGTGCCAGCAGCCATAGACTAGCGGGAGTCGGCGAGCAGTACTTC,CASSHRLAGVGEQYF
NA,TRBV11-2,TRBJ1-4,NA,TGTGCCAGCAGCTTAGTGGGGCTAACGGAATATAATGAAAAACTGTTTTTT,CASSLVGLTEYNEKLFF
NA,TRBV12-3/TRBV12-4,TRBJ2-5,TRBD2,TGTGCCAGCAGTTCCCGGGGGGGAGAGACCCAGTACTTC,CASSSRGGETQYF
NA,TRBV10-3,TRBJ2-1,TRBD1,TGTGCCATCAGCGACCGCATCCGGCTTGTCCCCGATCAAAAAAACCGGGACAGTAATGAGCAGTTCTTC,CAISDRIRLVPDQKNRDSNEQFF
NA,TRBV5-6,TRBJ2-2,NA,TGTGCCAGCAGCTTTCTGGTGGGACCCACCGGGGAGCTGTTTTTT,CASSFLVGPTGELFF
NA,TRBV30,TRBJ1-2,NA,TGTGCCTGGAATCAAAAGGGGCATGGCTACACCTTC,CAWNQKGHGYTF
NA,TRBV5-1,TRBJ2-5,NA,TGCGCCAGCAGCTTGGCCACGGGACCTGAAGAGACCCAGTACTTC,CASSLATGPEETQYF
NA,TRBV28,TRBJ2-7,NA,TGTGCCAGCAGTTTAGACGGTTCCTACGAGCAGTACTTC,CASSLDGSYEQYF
NA,TRBV6-5,TRBJ1-1,NA,TGTGCCAGCAGGGTGTCGACTGGAATGAACACTGAAGCTTTCTTT,CASRVSTGMNTEAFF
NA,TRBV29-1,TRBJ2-3,NA,TGCAGCGTTGAAGATTTGGGGGCGAAAGGGGATACGCAGTATTTT,CSVEDLGAKGDTQYF
NA,TRBV27,TRBJ1-4,TRBD1,TGTGCCAGCAGTTCACCGAGACGGACAGGGGAGGGAGAAAAACTGTTTTTT,CASSSPRRTGEGEKLFF
NA,TRBV6-1,TRBJ2-2,TRBD1,TGTGCCAGCAGTGCGGGACAGGGGAGCGGGGAGCTGTTTTTT,CASSAGQGSGELFF
NA,TRBV7-6,TRBJ2-1,NA,TGTGCCAGCAGCTCGACTAGTGCCCCTGAGGATGAGCAGTTCTTC,CASSSTSAPEDEQFF
NA,TRBV28,TRBJ2-1,TRBD1,TGTGCCAGCAGTTTGGTCAGGGACAGGGGGCGAAATGAGCAGTTCTTC,CASSLVRDRGRNEQFF
NA,TRBV7-9,TRBJ2-7,TRBD2,TGTGCCAGCAGCCCCCCTTGGGCTAGCGGGAGAGAATACGAGCAGTACTTC,CASSPPWASGREYEQYF
NA,TRBV5-1,TRBJ2-3,NA,TGCGCCAGCAGCTGGGCGGGGACAGTTGATACGCAGTATTTT,CASSWAGTVDTQYF
NA,TRBV28,TRBJ1-2,NA,TGTGCCAGCAGTTCCTTCCCTACTAACTATGGCTACACCTTC,CASSSFPTNYGYTF
NA,TRBV6-2/TRBV6-3,TRBJ1-5,NA,TGTGCCAGCAGTTGGCAGGTGGGCAATCAGCCCCAGCATTTT,CASSWQVGNQPQHF
NA,TRBV10-2,TRBJ2-1,NA,TGCGCCAGCGGCAGATCTTACAATGAGCAGTTCTTC,CASGRSYNEQFF
NA,TRBV6-5,TRBJ1-1,TRBD1,TGTGCCAGCAGTCCGACCCTACAGGGGAAAGCTTTCTTT,CASSPTLQGKAFF
many,TRBV3-1/TRBV3-2,TRBJ2-7,NA,TGTGCCAGCAGCCAAGATTGGGGGAAGACCTACGAGCAGTACTTC,CASSQDWGKTYEQYF
once,TRBV29-1,TRBJ2-5,NA,TGCAGCGTTGTAACCCGGTACCAAGAGACCCAGTACTTC,CSVVTRYQETQYF
NA,TRBV12-3/TRBV12-4,TRBJ2-3,NA,TGTGCCAGCAGGGACACAGATACGCAGTATTTT,CASRDTDTQYF
NA,TRBV4-1,TRBJ1-1,NA,TGCGCCAGCAGCCACAGTCCCGACACGGGGAACACTGAAGCTTTCTTT,CASSHSPDTGNTEAFF
NA,TRBV5-1,TRBJ2-1,NA,TGCCCCAGCAGCTTGGCTGGGGGGCAGGGTTTGGGGTACAATGAGCAGTTCTTC,CPSSLAGGQGLGYNEQFF
NA,TRBV3-1/TRBV3-2,TRBJ2-3,TRBD2,TGTGCCAGCAGCCACCACCGGACTAGCGGGGGTACAGATACGCAGTATTTT,CASSHHRTSGGTDTQYF
NA,TRBV30,TRBJ1-5,NA,TGTGCCTGGAGTGTCGGGAGCAATCAGCCCCAGCATTTT,CAWSVGSNQPQHF